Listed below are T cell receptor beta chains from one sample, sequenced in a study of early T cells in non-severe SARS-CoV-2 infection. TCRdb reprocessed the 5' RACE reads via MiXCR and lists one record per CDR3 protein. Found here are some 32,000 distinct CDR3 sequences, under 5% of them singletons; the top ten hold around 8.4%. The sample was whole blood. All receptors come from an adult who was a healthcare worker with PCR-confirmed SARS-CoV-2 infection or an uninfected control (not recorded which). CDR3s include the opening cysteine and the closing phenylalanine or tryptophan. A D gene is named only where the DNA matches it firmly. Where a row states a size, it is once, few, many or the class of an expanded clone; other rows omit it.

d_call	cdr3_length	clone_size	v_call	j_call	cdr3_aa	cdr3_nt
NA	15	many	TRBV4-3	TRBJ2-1	CASSQDTGSGGEQFF	TGCGCCAGCAGCCAAGATACAGGGTCCGGCGGTGAGCAGTTCTTC
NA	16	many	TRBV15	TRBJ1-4	CATSRDFGGDYEKLFF	TGTGCCACCAGCAGAGATTTTGGGGGGGATTATGAAAAACTGTTTTTT
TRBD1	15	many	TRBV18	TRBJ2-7	CASSRSRDRGHEQYF	TGTGCCAGCTCCCGCAGCCGGGACAGGGGTCACGAGCAGTACTTC
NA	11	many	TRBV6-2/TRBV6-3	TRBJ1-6	CASSYRGGLHF	TGTGCCAGCAGTTACCGTGGGGGGCTCCACTTT
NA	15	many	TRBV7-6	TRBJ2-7	CASSRGPLGTYEQYF	TGTGCCAGCAGCAGAGGACCTCTGGGGACCTACGAGCAGTACTTC
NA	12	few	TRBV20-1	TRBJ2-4	CSPRGPKNIQYF	TGCAGCCCCCGGGGGCCCAAAAACATTCAGTACTTC
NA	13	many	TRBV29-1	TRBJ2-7	CSVLRDTSYEQYF	TGCAGCGTACTCCGGGACACCTCCTACGAGCAGTACTTC
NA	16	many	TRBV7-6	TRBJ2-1	CASSLDPPQDPDEQFF	TGTGCCAGCAGCTTAGATCCCCCACAGGACCCCGATGAGCAGTTCTTC
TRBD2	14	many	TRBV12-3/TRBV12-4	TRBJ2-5	CASSASGGGETQYF	TGTGCCTCCTCGGCTAGCGGGGGCGGAGAGACCCAGTACTTC
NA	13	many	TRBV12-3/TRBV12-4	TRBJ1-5	CASGGYSNQPQHF	TGTGCCAGCGGAGGTTATAGCAATCAGCCCCAGCATTTT
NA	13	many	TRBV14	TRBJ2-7	CASSPGHIYEQYF	TGTGCCAGCAGCCCCGGACATATCTACGAGCAGTACTTC
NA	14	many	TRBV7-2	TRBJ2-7	CASSFGSLRDEQYF	TGTGCCAGCAGCTTCGGATCCCTTCGGGACGAGCAGTACTTC
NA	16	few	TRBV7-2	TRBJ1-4	CASSREGGYRNEKLFF	TGTGCCAGCAGTAGGGAAGGTGGTTATCGCAATGAAAAACTGTTTTTT
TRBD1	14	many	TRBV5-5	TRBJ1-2	CASSLTGDNYGYTF	TGTGCCAGCAGCTTGACAGGGGATAACTATGGCTACACCTTC
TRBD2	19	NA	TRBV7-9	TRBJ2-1	CACYSGTSGRASRVVEQFF	TGTGCCTGCTATTCCGGGACTAGCGGGAGGGCCTCCCGTGTCGTTGAGCAGTTCTTC
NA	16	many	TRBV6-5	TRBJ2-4	CASSSRTPGLKNIQYF	TGTGCCAGCAGTTCGAGGACTCCAGGGCTGAAAAACATTCAGTACTTC
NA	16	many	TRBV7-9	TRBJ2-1	CASSNLKGTPYNEQFF	TGTGCCAGCAGCAACCTTAAAGGTACTCCCTACAATGAGCAGTTCTTC
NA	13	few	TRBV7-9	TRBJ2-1	CASSPPTGNEQFF	TGTGCCAGCAGCCCTCCCACAGGTAATGAGCAGTTCTTC
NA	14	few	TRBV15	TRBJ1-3	CATGEPLAGNTIYF	TGTGCCACCGGGGAGCCGCTAGCTGGAAACACCATATATTTT
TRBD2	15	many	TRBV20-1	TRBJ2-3	CSAPRALAGDDTQYF	TGCAGTGCTCCCAGGGCACTAGCGGGAGACGATACGCAGTATTTT
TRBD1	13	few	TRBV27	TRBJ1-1	CASSLSQGTEAFF	TGTGCCAGCAGTTTATCACAGGGGACTGAAGCTTTCTTT
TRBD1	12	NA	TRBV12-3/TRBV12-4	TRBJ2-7	CASRGQGGEQYF	TGTGCCAGCAGGGGACAGGGCGGCGAGCAGTACTTC
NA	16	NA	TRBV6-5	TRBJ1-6	CSTRKAAGRENSPLHF	TGTTCCACCCGGAAGGCGGCAGGGCGAGAAAATTCACCCCTCCACTTT
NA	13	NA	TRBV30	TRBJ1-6	CAWTPGYNSPLHF	TGTGCCTGGACCCCGGGATATAATTCACCCCTCCACTTT
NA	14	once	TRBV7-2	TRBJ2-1	CASSQTTHYNEQFF	TGTGCCAGCAGTCAGACTACTCACTACAATGAGCAGTTCTTC
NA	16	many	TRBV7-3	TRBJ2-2	CASSLLAGANTGELFF	TGTGCCAGCAGCTTACTGGCAGGAGCGAACACCGGGGAGCTGTTTTTT
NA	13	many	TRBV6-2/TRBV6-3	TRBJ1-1	CASSYSRFGEAFF	TGTGCCAGCAGTTACTCACGGTTCGGTGAAGCTTTCTTT
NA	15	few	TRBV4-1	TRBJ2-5	CASSQDPGTRETQYF	TGCGCCAGCAGCCAAGATCCGGGGACGAGAGAGACCCAGTACTTC
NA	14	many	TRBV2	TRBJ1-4	CATGRGQRNEKLFF	TGTGCCACAGGTCGCGGCCAGAGAAATGAAAAACTGTTTTTT
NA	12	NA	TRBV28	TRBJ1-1	CASRTGVLEAFF	TGTGCCAGCAGGACGGGGGTTCTCGAAGCTTTCTTT
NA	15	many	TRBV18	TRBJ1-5	CASSPYAYSNQPQHF	TGTGCCAGCTCACCGTACGCGTATAGCAATCAGCCCCAGCATTTT
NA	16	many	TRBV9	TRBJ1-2	CASSGYDVVANYGYTF	TGTGCCAGCAGCGGATACGACGTGGTGGCTAACTATGGCTACACCTTC
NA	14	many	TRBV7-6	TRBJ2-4	CASSRPDNKNIQYF	TGTGCCAGCAGTCGGCCGGACAACAAAAACATTCAGTACTTC
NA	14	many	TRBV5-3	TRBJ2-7	CARSEKDTAYEQYF	TGTGCCAGAAGCGAGAAGGACACAGCCTACGAGCAGTACTTC
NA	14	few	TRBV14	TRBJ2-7	CASSGGTAPYEQYF	TGTGCCAGCAGCGGAGGGACAGCCCCCTACGAGCAGTACTTC
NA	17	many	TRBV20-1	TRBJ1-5	CSANSGIGAAPLAPQHF	TGCAGTGCTAATTCGGGAATTGGGGCTGCTCCCCTTGCGCCCCAGCATTTT
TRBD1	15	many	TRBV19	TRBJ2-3	CASSTQGGSTDTQYF	TGTGCCAGTAGCACACAGGGGGGTAGCACAGATACGCAGTATTTT
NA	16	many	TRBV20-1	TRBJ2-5	CSARVLPQWAEETQYF	TGCAGTGCTAGAGTTTTACCCCAGTGGGCCGAGGAGACCCAGTACTTC
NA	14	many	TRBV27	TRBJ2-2	CASSLYRSTGELFF	TGTGCCAGCAGTTTATACCGGAGCACCGGGGAGCTGTTTTTT
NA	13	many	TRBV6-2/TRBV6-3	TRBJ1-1	CASSLDRDTEAFF	TGTGCCAGCAGCCTTGACCGGGACACTGAAGCTTTCTTT
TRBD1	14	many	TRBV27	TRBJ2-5	CASTPLGTGTTQYF	TGTGCCAGCACCCCACTGGGGACAGGGACGACCCAGTACTTC
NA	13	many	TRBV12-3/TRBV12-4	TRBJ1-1	CASSTYRRDEAFF	TGTGCCAGCAGTACCTATCGAAGAGATGAAGCTTTCTTT
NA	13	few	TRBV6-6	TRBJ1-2	CASSYEVSYGYTF	TGTGCCAGCAGTTACGAGGTCTCCTATGGCTACACCTTC
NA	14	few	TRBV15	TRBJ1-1	CATSGKQGSSEAFF	TGTGCCACCAGCGGAAAACAGGGTTCATCTGAAGCTTTCTTT
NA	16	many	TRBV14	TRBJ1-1	CASSHLMTALNTEAFF	TGTGCCAGCAGCCACCTTATGACAGCCTTGAACACTGAAGCTTTCTTT
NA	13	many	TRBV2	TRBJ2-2	CASKRVNTGELFF	TGTGCCAGCAAGCGAGTGAACACCGGGGAGCTGTTTTTT
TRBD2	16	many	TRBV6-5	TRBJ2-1	CASSYHPGLAGNEQFF	TGTGCCAGCAGTTACCATCCGGGACTAGCGGGAAATGAGCAGTTCTTC
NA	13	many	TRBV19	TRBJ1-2	CATGGRGLGGYTF	TGTGCCACGGGAGGAAGAGGGCTAGGTGGCTACACCTTC
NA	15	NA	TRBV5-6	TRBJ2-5	CASSLISAAKETQYF	TGTGCCAGCAGCTTGATTTCGGCAGCCAAAGAGACCCAGTACTTC
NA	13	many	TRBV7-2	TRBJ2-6	CASSLAGANVLTF	TGTGCCAGCAGCTTAGCTGGGGCCAACGTCCTGACTTTC